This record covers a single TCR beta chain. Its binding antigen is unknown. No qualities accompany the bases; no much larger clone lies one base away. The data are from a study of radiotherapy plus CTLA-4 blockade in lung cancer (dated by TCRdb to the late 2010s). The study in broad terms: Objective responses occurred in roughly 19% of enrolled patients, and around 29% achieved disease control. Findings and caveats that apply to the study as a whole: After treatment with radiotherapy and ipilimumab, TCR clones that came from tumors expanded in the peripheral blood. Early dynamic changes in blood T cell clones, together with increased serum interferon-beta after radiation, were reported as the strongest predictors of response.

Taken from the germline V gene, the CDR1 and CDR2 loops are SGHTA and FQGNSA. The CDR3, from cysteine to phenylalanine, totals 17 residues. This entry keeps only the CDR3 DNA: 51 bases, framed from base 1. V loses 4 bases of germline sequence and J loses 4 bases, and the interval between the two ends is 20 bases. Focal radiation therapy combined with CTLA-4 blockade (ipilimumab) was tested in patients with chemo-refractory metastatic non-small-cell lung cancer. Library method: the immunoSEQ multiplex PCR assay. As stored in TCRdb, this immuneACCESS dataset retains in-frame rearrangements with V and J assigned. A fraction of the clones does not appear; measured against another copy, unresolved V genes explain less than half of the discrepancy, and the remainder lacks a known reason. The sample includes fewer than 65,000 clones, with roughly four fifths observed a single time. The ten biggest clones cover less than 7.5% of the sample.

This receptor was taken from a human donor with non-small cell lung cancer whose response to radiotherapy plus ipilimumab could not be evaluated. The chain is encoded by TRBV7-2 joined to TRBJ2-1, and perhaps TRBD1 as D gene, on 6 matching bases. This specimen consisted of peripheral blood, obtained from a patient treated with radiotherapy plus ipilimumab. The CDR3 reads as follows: CASSSRSQGMTYNEQFF. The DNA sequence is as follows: TGTGCCAGCAGCTCCAGAAGTCAGGGGATGACTTACAATGAGCAGTTCTTC.